The 12 T cell receptor beta chains below come from one sample, sequenced in a study of CD8+ T cells in alopecia areata. Isolated RNA was reverse transcribed into cDNA used as the sequencing template. Only in-frame clones appear in the TCRdb table, and some are missing; sequencing was by immunoSEQ multiplex PCR. Of 110,000 or so clones listed, 56% are singletons. The treatment is: oral pan-JAK inhibitor, 5-10 mg twice daily. Here the sequenced sample was CD4+ T cells sorted from blood, taken at week 24, from a patient treated with tofacitinib. The receptors originated from a human donor with alopecia areata.

The rearrangement links TRBV30 to TRBJ2-4, with D possibly matching TRBD1 (5 bases). CDR3 length equals 14 residues. Germline CDR1 is GTSNPN and CDR2 is SVGIG (reference sequence). Between the trimmed V and J ends, which lost 0 bases and 1 base, there was a span of 7 bases. The CDR3 nucleotides are TGTGCCTGGAGTGTGGGGCTCGCCAAAAACATTCAGTACTTC. It is translated as CAWSVGLAKNIQYF.

This clone has just a few counts. The rearrangement uses TRBV6-1 and TRBJ2-6; D is perhaps TRBD1 (5 bases). This CDR3 is 16 amino acids long. Trimming removed 0 bases from V and 1 base from J, with 7 bases in between. The germline V gene encodes CDR1 MNHNS and CDR2 SASEGT. Written as DNA, the CDR3 is TGTGCCAGCAGTGAAGCTCAGGGTTCTGGGGCCAACGTCCTGACTTTC. It encodes CASSEAQGSGANVLTF.

This clone was seen only a few times. The CDR3 region is CSAPEGETQYF. CDR3 nucleotides: TGCAGTGCTCCGGAAGGGGAGACCCAGTACTTC. The chain recombines TRBV20-1 with TRBJ2-5; D uncertain. Germline V CDR1 and CDR2: DFQATT, SNEGSKA (reference sequence). V shed 5 bases and J shed 5 bases, with 9 bases lying between them. The CDR3 is 11 amino acids.

This clone was detected a few times. The chain is built from TRBV4-1 and TRBJ1-4; unclear D gene. Germline V gene lookup returns CDR1 MGHRA and CDR2 YSYEKL. The CDR3 has 13 residues. The V end was cut by 1 base, the J end by 8 bases, with 8 bases between. The DNA for the CDR3 is TGCGCCAGCAGCCAAGCCCTGGGGGAAAAACTGTTTTTT. Amino acid sequence: CASSQALGEKLFF.

The J gene is TRBJ2-3, the V gene TRBV29-1; D call uncertain. The CDR3 extends over 11 amino acids. Germline V lookup: CDR1 SQVTM, CDR2 ANQGSEA. Trimming removed 5 bases from V and 3 bases from J, with 6 bases in between. The CDR3 DNA follows: TGCAGCGTTATAGGAACAGATACGCAGTATTTT. As protein: CSVIGTDTQYF.

The J gene is TRBJ2-5, the V gene TRBV11-2; D is perhaps TRBD2 (6 bases). The V end was cut by 4 bases, the J end by 2 bases, with 14 bases between. The CDR3 has 15 residues. Germline V gives CDR1 SGHAT, CDR2 FQNNGV. In DNA, the CDR3 is TGTGCCAGCAGCTCAATTTGGGGGGATCAAGAGACCCAGTACTTC. As protein: CASSSIWGDQETQYF.

The chain uses TRBV5-4 and TRBJ2-2; maybe TRBD1 (6 bases). V was pared by 0 bases and J by 6 bases, with 6 bases between. Germline lookup yields CDR1 SGHNT and CDR2 YYREEE (reference sequence). The CDR3 is 13 residues long. The CDR3 region has the DNA TGTGCCAGCAGCTTGGACAGGGCCGGGGAGCTGTTTTTT. Translation: CASSLDRAGELFF.

The V gene is TRBV6-5, the J gene TRBJ2-7; 8 bases line up with TRBD1. J was trimmed by 0 bases and V by 8 bases; bases with no gene match: 9. The CDR3 sequence is 15 residues long. Germline values: CDR1 MNHEY, CDR2 SVGAGI. CDR3 in DNA: TGTGCCAGCCGCCGAGGCGGGACAGGCTCCTACGAGCAGTACTTC. Encoded protein: CASRRGGTGSYEQYF.

The chain uses TRBV27 and TRBJ2-7; tentatively, D is TRBD1 (7 bases). The V gene's germline CDR1 is MNHEY and CDR2 SMNVEV (reference sequence). This CDR3 contains 14 residues. Trimming removed 5 bases from V and 0 bases from J, with 11 bases in between. The CDR3 sequence: CASSPRDSSYEQYF. CDR3 DNA: TGTGCCAGCAGTCCGCGGGACAGCTCCTACGAGCAGTACTTC.

This clone has more than one count but fewer than ten. V and J are TRBV7-9 and TRBJ2-7; 8 nucleotides line up with TRBD1. CDR1 is SEHNR and CDR2 is FQNEAQ in the germline V gene (reference sequence). J gave up 1 base and V 8 bases, and 4 bases lay outside the gene matches. The CDR3 spans 13 residues. Here the CDR3 DNA reads TGTGCCAGCCGGAGACAGGGGTCCTACGAGCAGTACTTC. The encoded protein is CASRRQGSYEQYF.

This clone was seen a few times. The CDR3 here is CASSEAGGLTGELFF. CDR3 nucleotides: TGCGCCAGCAGCGAAGCGGGGGGACTTACCGGGGAGCTGTTTTTT. The V and J genes are TRBV4-3 and TRBJ2-2, with 9 bases identical to TRBD2. Germline V gene sequence: CDR1 LGHNA, CDR2 YSLEER. This CDR3 is 15 amino acids long. V trimming: 5 bases; J trimming: 5 bases; junction bases outside the gene matches: 6.

The V call is TRBV4-1, the J call TRBJ1-5; D gene ambiguous. Germline assignment: CDR1 MGHRA and CDR2 YSYEKL. The CDR3 runs to 16 residues. With 0 bases removed from V and 4 bases from J, the gap between germline ends came to 13 bases. The CDR3 spells CASSQDIGQANQPQHF. The DNA for the CDR3 is TGCGCCAGCAGCCAAGATATAGGGCAGGCGAATCAGCCCCAGCATTTT.